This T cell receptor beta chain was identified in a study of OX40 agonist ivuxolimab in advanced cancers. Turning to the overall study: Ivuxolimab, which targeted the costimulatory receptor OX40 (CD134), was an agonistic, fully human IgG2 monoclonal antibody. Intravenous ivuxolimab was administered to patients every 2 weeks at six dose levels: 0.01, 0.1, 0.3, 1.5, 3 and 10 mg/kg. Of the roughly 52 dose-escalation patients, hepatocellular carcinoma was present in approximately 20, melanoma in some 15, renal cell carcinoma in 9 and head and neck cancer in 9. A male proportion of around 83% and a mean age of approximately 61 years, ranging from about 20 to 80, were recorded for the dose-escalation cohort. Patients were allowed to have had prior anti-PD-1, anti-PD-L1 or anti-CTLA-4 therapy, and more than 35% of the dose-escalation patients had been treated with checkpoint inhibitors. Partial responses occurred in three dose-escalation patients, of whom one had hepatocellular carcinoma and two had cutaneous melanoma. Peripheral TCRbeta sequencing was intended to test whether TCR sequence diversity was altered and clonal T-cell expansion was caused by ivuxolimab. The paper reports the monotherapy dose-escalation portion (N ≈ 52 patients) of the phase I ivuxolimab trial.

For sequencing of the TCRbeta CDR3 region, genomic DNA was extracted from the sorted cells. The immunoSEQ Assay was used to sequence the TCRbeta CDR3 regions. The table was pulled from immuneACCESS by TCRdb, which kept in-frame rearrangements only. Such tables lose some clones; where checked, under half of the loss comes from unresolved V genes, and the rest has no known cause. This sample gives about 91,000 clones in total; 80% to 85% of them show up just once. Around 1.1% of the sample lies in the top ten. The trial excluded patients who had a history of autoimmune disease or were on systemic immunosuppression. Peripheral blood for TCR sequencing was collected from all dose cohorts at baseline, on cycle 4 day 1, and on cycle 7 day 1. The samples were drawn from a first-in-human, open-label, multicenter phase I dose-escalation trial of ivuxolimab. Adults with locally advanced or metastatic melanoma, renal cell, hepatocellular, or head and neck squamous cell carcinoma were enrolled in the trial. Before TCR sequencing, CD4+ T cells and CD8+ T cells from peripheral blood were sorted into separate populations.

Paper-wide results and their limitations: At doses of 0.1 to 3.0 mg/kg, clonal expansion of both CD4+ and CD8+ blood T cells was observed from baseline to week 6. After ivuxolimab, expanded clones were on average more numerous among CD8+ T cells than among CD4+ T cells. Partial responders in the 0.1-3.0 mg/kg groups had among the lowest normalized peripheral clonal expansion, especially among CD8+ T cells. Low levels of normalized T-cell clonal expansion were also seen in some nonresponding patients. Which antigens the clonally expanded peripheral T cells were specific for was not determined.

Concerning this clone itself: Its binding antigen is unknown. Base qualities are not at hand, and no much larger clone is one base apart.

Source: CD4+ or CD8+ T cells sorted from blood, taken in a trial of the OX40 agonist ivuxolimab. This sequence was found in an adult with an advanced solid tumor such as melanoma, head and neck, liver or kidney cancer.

CDR3 reads: CASFRQGTKTQYF. At the DNA level, the sequence is TGTGCCAGCTTTAGACAGGGAACTAAGACCCAGTACTTC. Recombination connected TRBV28 to TRBJ2-5, with TRBD1 matching 7 junction bases. From cysteine to phenylalanine, the CDR3 is 13 amino acids long. The only DNA kept is the CDR3, 39 bases in frame from the first base. From V the trimming removes 8 bases and from J it removes 6 bases, while the gene matches leave 9 bases of the junction unaccounted for. CDR1 and CDR2 are drawn from the germline V gene: MDHEN, SYDVKM.